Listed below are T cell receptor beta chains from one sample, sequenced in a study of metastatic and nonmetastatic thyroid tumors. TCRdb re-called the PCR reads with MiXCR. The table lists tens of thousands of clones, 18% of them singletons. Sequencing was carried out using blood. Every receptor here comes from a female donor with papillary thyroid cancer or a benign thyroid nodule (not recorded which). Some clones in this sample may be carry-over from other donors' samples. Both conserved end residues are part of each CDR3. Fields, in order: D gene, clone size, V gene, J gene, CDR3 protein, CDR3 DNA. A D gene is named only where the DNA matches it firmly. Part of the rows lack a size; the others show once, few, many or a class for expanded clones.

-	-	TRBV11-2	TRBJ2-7	CASSPSVQGYEQYF	TGTGCCAGCAGCCCCTCGGTGCAGGGCTACGAGCAGTACTTC
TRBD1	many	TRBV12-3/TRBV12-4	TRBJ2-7	CASSLYVLGTDFFYEQYF	TGTGCCAGCAGTTTATACGTGTTGGGGACAGATTTTTTCTACGAGCAGTACTTC
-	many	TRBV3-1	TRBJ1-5	CASSRDRNQPQHF	TGTGCCAGCAGCCGGGACCGGAATCAGCCCCAGCATTTT
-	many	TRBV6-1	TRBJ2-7	CASRQGYEQYF	TGTGCCAGCAGACAGGGTTACGAGCAGTACTTC
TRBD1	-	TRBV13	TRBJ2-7	CASSPRTGPSYEQYF	TGTGCCAGCAGCCCCCGGACAGGCCCGTCCTACGAGCAGTACTTC
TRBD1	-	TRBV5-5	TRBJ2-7	CASSLSGQGSYEQYF	TGTGCCAGCAGCTTGTCGGGACAGGGCTCCTACGAGCAGTACTTC
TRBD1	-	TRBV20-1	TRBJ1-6	CSADHRGQSSYNSPLHF	TGCAGTGCTGACCACAGGGGGCAGAGCTCCTATAATTCACCCCTCCACTTT
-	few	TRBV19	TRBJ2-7	CASSIAGRPYEQYF	TGTGCCAGTAGTATAGCGGGCCGTCCCTACGAGCAGTACTTC
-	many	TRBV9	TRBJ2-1	CASSPFEGVTYNEQFF	TGTGCCAGCAGCCCCTTCGAGGGAGTCACCTACAATGAGCAGTTCTTC
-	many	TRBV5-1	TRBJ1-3	CASSLGLIGTADASGNTIYF	TGCGCCAGCAGCTTGGGACTCATCGGGACCGCAGATGCCTCTGGAAACACCATATATTTT
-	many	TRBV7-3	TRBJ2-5	CASSPTGGTGETQYF	TGTGCCAGCAGCCCTACGGGGGGCACAGGGGAGACCCAGTACTTC
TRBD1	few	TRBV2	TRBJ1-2	CASSAGTGVGYTF	TGTGCCAGCAGTGCCGGGACAGGGGTTGGCTACACCTTC
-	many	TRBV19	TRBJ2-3	CAGTLGPSTDTQYF	TGTGCCGGTACCCTTGGCCCTAGCACAGATACGCAGTATTTT
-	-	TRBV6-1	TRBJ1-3	CATDTTQSYSGNTIYF	TGTGCCACCGATACCACACAGAGTTACTCTGGAAACACCATATATTTT
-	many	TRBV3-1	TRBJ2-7	CASSQDLTRPYEQYF	TGTGCCAGCAGCCAAGATCTGACTAGGCCCTACGAGCAGTACTTC
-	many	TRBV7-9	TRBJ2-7	CASSPPAGVYEQYF	TGTGCCAGCAGCCCCCCAGCGGGTGTCTACGAGCAGTACTTC
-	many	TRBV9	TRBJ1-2	CASSGYLYGYTF	TGTGCCAGCAGCGGGTACCTCTATGGCTACACCTTC
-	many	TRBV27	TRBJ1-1	CASSLSINSNTEAFF	TGTGCCAGCAGTTTATCGATAAACAGCAACACTGAAGCTTTCTTT
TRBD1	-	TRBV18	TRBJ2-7	CASSPGGTGNEQYF	TGTGCCAGCTCACCTGGAGGGACAGGCAACGAGCAGTACTTC
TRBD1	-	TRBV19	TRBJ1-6	CASSAQGQSYNSPLNF	TGTGCCAGTAGCGCACAGGGGCAGTCCTATAATTCACCCCTAAACTTT
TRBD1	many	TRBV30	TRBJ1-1	CAWSVSSRGVTFF	TGTGCCTGGAGTGTATCCAGCAGGGGGGTGACTTTCTTT
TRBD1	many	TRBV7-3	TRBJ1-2	CASSPQGGQHGYTF	TGTGCCAGCAGCCCCCAGGGGGGGCAACATGGCTACACCTTC
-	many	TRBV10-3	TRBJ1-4	CAISELPLGPTNEKLFF	TGTGCCATCAGTGAGCTCCCCTTGGGCCCAACTAATGAAAAACTGTTTTTT
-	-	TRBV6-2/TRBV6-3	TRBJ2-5	CASRISGQETQYF	TGTGCCAGTAGAATCAGCGGCCAAGAGACCCAGTACTTC
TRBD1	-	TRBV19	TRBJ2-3	CASSINWSGQGIYF	TGTGCCAGTAGTATAAACTGGAGTGGACAGGGGATTTATTTT
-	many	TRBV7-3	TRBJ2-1	CASSSPGEKAYNEQFF	TGTGCCAGCAGCTCCCCGGGGGAGAAAGCCTACAATGAGCAGTTCTTC
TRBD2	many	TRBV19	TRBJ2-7	CASSSQAGGVEQYF	TGTGCCAGTAGTTCTCAAGCGGGAGGGGTAGAGCAGTACTTC
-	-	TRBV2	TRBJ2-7	CASRTRIAYEQYF	TGTGCCAGCAGAACTAGAATAGCCTACGAGCAGTACTTC
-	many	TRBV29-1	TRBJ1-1	CSVEVWGKDTEAFF	TGCAGCGTTGAGGTGTGGGGGAAGGACACTGAAGCTTTCTTT
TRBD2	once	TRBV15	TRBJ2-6	CATSTLAGGVSGANVLTF	TGTGCCACCAGCACCCTAGCGGGAGGAGTCTCTGGGGCCAACGTCCTGACTTTC
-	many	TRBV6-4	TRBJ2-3	CASSDSGGLNTQYF	TGTGCCAGCAGTGACTCAGGAGGACTTAATACGCAGTATTTT
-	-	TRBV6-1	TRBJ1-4	CASSLQLAANEKLFF	TGTGCCAGCAGTTTACAGTTGGCGGCTAATGAAAAACTGTTTTTT
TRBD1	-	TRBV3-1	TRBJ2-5	CASSQSGGDLEAQYF	TGTGCCAGCAGCCAATCAGGGGGTGATCTAGAGGCCCAGTACTTC
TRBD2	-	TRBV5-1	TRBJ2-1	CASSFGGRVSDEQFF	TGCGCCAGCAGCTTCGGGGGGAGAGTTTCGGATGAGCAGTTCTTC
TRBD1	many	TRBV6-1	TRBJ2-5	CASRGGDRGYQETQYF	TGTGCCAGCAGGGGCGGTGACAGGGGGTACCAAGAGACCCAGTACTTC
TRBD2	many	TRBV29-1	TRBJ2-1	CSVEGEGRFTYNEQFF	TGCAGCGTTGAAGGGGAGGGGAGGTTTACCTACAATGAGCAGTTCTTC
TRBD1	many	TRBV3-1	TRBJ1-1	CASRTGANTEAFF	TGTGCCAGTAGGACAGGGGCTAACACTGAAGCTTTCTTT
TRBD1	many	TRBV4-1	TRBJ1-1	CASSPGQGNTEAFF	TGCGCCAGCAGCCCGGGACAGGGAAACACTGAAGCTTTCTTT
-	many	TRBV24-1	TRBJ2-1	CATSDLAGEQFNEQFF	TGTGCCACCAGTGATTTAGCCGGGGAGCAGTTCAATGAGCAGTTCTTC
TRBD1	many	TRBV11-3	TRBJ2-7	CASSGNTGAYEQYF	TGTGCCAGCAGCGGCAACACAGGGGCCTACGAGCAGTACTTC
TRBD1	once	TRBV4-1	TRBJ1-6	CASSQVSGQGKSPLHF	TGCGCCAGCAGCCAAGTGTCGGGACAGGGAAAATCACCCCTCCACTTT
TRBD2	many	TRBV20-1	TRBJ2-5	CSAIEGLAGRKETQYF	TGCAGTGCTATAGAGGGACTAGCGGGCCGGAAAGAGACCCAGTACTTC
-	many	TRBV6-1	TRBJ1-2	CASSATQNYGYTF	TGTGCCAGCAGTGCTACTCAGAACTATGGCTACACCTTC
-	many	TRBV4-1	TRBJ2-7	CASSQGSDSYEQYF	TGCGCCAGCAGCCAAGGGTCAGACTCCTACGAGCAGTACTTC
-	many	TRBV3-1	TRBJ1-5	CASSSTGTHSNQPQHF	TGTGCCAGCAGCTCTACAGGGACCCATAGCAATCAGCCCCAGCATTTT
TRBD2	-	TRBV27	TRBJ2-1	CASSLWGRRKRGGGDEKFF	TGTGCCAGCAGTTTATGGGGCAGGCGGAAGCGGGGAGGAGGCGATGAGAAGTTCTTC
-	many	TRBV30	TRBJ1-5	CAWSPRGGINQPQHF	TGTGCCTGGAGTCCCCGTGGGGGGATCAATCAGCCCCAGCATTTT
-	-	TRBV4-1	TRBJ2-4	CASSQVFTNIQYF	TGCGCCAGCAGCCAAGTTTTCACAAACATTCAGTACTTC
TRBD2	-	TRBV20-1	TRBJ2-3	CSASASGRAWITDTQYF	TGCAGTGCTTCAGCTAGCGGGAGGGCCTGGATCACAGATACGCAGTATTTT
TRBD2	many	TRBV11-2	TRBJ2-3	CASSLDRLAGDTQYF	TGTGCCAGCAGCTTAGATCGACTAGCGGGAGATACGCAGTATTTT
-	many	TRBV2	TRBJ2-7	CASRPDQQYF	TGTGCCAGCAGGCCAGACCAGCAGTACTTC
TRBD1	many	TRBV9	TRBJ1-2	CASSAGQATYGYTF	TGTGCCAGCAGCGCCGGACAGGCCACCTATGGCTACACCTTC
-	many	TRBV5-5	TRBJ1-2	CASSLVETGYYTF	TGTGCCAGCAGCTTGGTCGAAACAGGGTACTACACCTTC
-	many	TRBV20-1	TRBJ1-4	CSAPAGGSEKLFF	TGCAGTGCCCCAGCGGGGGGGAGTGAAAAACTGTTTTTT
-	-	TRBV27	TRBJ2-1	CASSPAGTDYNEQFF	TGTGCCAGCAGTCCGGCGGGAACAGACTACAATGAGCAGTTCTTC
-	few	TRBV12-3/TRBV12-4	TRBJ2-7	CASSLRQIYEQYF	TGTGCCAGCAGTTTGCGTCAGATCTACGAGCAGTACTTC
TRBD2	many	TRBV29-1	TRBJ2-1	CSAEGLAGGKYNEQFF	TGCAGCGCCGAAGGGCTAGCGGGAGGCAAGTACAATGAGCAGTTCTTC
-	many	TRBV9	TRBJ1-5	CASSVEDSNQPQHF	TGTGCCAGCAGCGTAGAGGATAGCAATCAGCCCCAGCATTTT
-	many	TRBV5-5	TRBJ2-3	CASSLASTDTQYF	TGTGCCAGCAGCTTGGCCAGCACAGATACGCAGTATTTT